The next 3 T cell receptor beta chains were all read from a single sample in a study of cytotoxic CD8 clonotypes in ibrutinib-treated CLL. TCRdb's copy holds only in-frame clones and misses some; the assay was immunoSEQ multiplex PCR. The data contain around 310,000 clones, more than 65% of them seen just once; the ten biggest clones take up 6.7%. Specimen: PBMCs, collected before ibrutinib treatment. The receptors stem from a human donor with chronic lymphocytic leukemia.

The chain links TRBV4-1 to TRBJ1-5; 9 bases align to TRBD1. V dropped 6 bases and J dropped 2; count of bases not matched to a gene: 11. This CDR3 is built from 17 residues. Looked up from germline, CDR1 is MGHRA and CDR2 is YSYEKL. CDR3 sequence reads: CASSPTSDRGGNQPQHF. Here the CDR3 DNA reads TGCGCCAGCAGTCCAACCTCGGACAGGGGTGGCAATCAGCCCCAGCATTTT.

The CDR3 here is CAISIRTSGRDTQYF. The CDR3 DNA sequence: TGTGCCATCAGTATTCGGACTAGCGGGAGAGATACGCAGTATTTT. The chain employs TRBV10-3 and TRBJ2-3, with 13 nucleotides matching TRBD2. The CDR3 has 15 amino acids. V shed 5 bases, J shed 5 bases, and the junction held 4 bases outside the gene matches. CDR1 is ENHRY and CDR2 is SYGVKD in the germline V gene.

CDR3 in DNA: TGCGCCAGCAGGCTGGTGTCCGAGCAGTACTTC. Amino acids: CASRLVSEQYF. V gene TRBV10-2 combines with J gene TRBJ2-7, with D uncertain. V lost 6 bases and J lost 6, with 9 bases in between. The length of the CDR3 is 11 residues. Germline assignment: CDR1 WSHSY and CDR2 SAAADI.